This T cell receptor beta chain was identified during a study of post-analysis software for immune sequencing data. Across the study: The patients showed relapsing-remitting, secondary progressive and progressive-relapsing multiple sclerosis courses.

Points from the study as a whole: The authors found that F measure strongly co-clustered same-batch samples. Normalized Chao1 diversity in multiple sclerosis patients fell significantly below that of controls.

Unique-molecular-identifier-tagged TCR beta cDNA libraries were used. Some 500,000 cDNA molecules were recovered from an input of 1 to 10 million T cells. TCRdb called the PCR reads again in MiXCR, with one record for every CDR3 protein. The table has approximately 260,000 distinct CDR3 sequences, 36% seen once. This clonotype showed up just a few times. As yet, its antigen is unknown. The TCR was taken from a girl between 10 and 17 years old with multiple sclerosis. The sequencing sample was made of blood.

Here the CDR3 DNA reads TGTGCCTACGGGCTGAACAATGAGCAGTTCTTC. Protein: CAYGLNNEQFF. This sequence joins TRBV10-3 and TRBJ2-1, with D unclear. Germline CDR1 ENHRY, CDR2 SYGVKD. The CDR3 is 11 amino acids. Trimming took off 11 bases at V and 5 bases at J, with 10 bases between the two ends.